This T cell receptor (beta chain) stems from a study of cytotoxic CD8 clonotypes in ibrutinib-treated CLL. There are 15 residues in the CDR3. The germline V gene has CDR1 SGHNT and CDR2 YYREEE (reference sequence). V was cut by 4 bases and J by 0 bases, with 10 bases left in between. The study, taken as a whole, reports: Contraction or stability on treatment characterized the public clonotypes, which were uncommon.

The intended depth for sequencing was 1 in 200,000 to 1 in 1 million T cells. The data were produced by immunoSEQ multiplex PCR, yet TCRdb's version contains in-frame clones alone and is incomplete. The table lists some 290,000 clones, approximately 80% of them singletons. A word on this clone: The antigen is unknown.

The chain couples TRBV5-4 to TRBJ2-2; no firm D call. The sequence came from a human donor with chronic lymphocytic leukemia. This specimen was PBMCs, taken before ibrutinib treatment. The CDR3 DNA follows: TGTGCCAGCAGCCCGGAGTTGGCGAACACCGGGGAGCTGTTTTTT. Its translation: CASSPELANTGELFF.